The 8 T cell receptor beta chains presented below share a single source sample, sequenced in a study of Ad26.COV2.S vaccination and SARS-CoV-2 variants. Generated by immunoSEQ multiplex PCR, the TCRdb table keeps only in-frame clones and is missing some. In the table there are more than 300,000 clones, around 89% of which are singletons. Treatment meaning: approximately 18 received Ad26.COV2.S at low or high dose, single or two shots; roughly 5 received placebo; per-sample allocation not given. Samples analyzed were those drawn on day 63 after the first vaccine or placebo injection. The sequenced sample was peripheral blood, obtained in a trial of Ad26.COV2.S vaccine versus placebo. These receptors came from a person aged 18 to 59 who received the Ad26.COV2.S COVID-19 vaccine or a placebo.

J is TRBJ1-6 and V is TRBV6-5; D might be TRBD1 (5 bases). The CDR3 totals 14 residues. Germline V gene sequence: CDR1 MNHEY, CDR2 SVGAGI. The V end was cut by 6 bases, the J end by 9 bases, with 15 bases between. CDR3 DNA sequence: TGTGCCAGCAGGGGGGAGCAGTCCACTTCACCCCTCCACTTT. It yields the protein CASRGEQSTSPLHF.

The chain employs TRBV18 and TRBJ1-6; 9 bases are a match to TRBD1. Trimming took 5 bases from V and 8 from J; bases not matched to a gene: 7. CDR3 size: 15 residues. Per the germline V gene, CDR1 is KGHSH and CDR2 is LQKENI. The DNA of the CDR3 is TGTGCCAGCTCAAAACAGGGGGCGATTGATTCACCCCTCCACTTT. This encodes CASSKQGAIDSPLHF.

The CDR3, as DNA: TGTGCCAGCAGCTCGGGACAGTCTAATTCACCCCTCCACTTT. Protein: CASSSGQSNSPLHF. The genes are TRBV5-4 and TRBJ1-6, with 7 bases lining up with TRBD1. The germline V gene has CDR1 SGHNT and CDR2 YYREEE (reference sequence). V shed 3 bases, J shed 6 bases, and the junction held 3 bases outside the gene matches. This CDR3 has 14 residues.

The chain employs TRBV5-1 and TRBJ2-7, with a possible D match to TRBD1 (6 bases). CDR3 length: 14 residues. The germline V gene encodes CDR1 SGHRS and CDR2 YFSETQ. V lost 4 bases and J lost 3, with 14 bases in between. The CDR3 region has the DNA TGCGCCAGCAGCCTCGGGACACTCAACTACGAGCAGTACTTC. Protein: CASSLGTLNYEQYF. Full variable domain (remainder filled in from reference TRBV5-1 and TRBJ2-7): KAGVTQTPRYLIKTRGQQVTLSCSPISGHRSVSWYQQTPGQGLQFLFEYFSETQRNKGNFPGRFSGRQFSNSRSEMNVSTLELGDSALYLCASSLGTLNYEQYFGPGTRLTVT.

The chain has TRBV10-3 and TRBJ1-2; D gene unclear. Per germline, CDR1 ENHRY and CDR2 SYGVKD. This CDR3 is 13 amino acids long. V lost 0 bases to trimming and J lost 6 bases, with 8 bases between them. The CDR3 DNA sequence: TGTGCCATCAGTGAGTCTACAGAGAATGGCTACACCTTC. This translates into CAISESTENGYTF.

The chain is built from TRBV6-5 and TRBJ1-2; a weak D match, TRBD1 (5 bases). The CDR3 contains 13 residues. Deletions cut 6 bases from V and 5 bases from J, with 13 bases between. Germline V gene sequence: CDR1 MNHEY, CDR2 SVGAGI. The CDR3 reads CASRQDTLYGYTF. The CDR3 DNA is TGTGCCAGCAGGCAGGACACCTTATATGGCTACACCTTC.

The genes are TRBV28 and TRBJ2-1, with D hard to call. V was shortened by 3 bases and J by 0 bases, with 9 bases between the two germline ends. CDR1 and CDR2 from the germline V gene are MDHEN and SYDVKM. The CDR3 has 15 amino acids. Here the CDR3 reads CASSFLRSSYNEQFF. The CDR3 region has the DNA TGTGCCAGCAGTTTCCTAAGGAGCTCCTACAATGAGCAGTTCTTC. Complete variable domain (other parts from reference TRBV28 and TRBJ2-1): DVKVTQSSRYLVKRTGEKVFLECVQDMDHENMFWYRQDPGLGLRLIYFSYDVKMKEKGDIPEGYSVSREKKERFSLILESASTNQTSMYLCASSFLRSSYNEQFFGPGTRLTVL.

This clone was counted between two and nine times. CDR3 DNA sequence: TGTGCCAGCAGCGCAGGGGGACAGGGGAAGCCCCGAACCGGGGAGCTGTTTTTT. Amino acid sequence: CASSAGGQGKPRTGELFF. J is TRBJ2-2 and V is TRBV9; 10 nucleotides match TRBD1. This CDR3 region has 18 residues. Germline CDR1 is SGDLS and CDR2 is YYNGEE. The J segment lost 5 bases and the V segment lost 3 bases, leaving 13 bases of the junction unmatched.